What follows are 21 T cell receptor beta chains derived from one specimen sequenced in a study of blood T cell repertoires in COVID-19. This table comes from immunoSEQ multiplex PCR, and its TCRdb copy is limited to in-frame clones, with some not included. The data hold over 150,000 clones, with 86% observed a single time. The sequenced material came from peripheral blood. Source of these receptors: a man in his 70s with active or convalescent COVID-19.

The V call is TRBV4-1, the J call TRBJ1-2, with D possibly matching TRBD1 (6 bases). V was pared by 4 bases and J by 3 bases, with 12 bases between. The CDR3 contains 14 residues. Germline V CDR1 and CDR2: MGHRA, YSYEKL. The DNA for the CDR3 is TGCGCCAGCAGCCCCTCTGAGGGGGACTATGGCTACACCTTC. It encodes CASSPSEGDYGYTF.

This sequence joins TRBV28 and TRBJ1-2; possibly TRBD1 for D (6 bases). Trimming removed 6 bases at V and 7 bases at J, with 12 bases between. Germline assignment: CDR1 MDHEN and CDR2 SYDVKM. This CDR3 comprises 12 residues. This CDR3 is CASRTVGAGYTF. CDR3 in DNA: TGTGCCAGCAGGACGGTGGGGGCTGGCTACACCTTC.

The chain carries TRBV12-5 and TRBJ1-5, with TRBD1 as a possible D gene (5 bases). The CDR3 is made up of 13 amino acids. Trimming stripped 4 bases from V and 6 bases from J, with 10 bases between. Germline loops: CDR1 LGHNT, CDR2 FRNRAP. The CDR3 region has the DNA TGTGCTAGTGGTTCGTCAGGGATTCAGCCCCAGCATTTT. Protein sequence: CASGSSGIQPQHF.

This clone has a single count. The genes are TRBV5-6 and TRBJ1-2; D is uncertain. CDR3 length: 14 residues. The V and J ends lost 4 bases and 4 bases respectively, with 14 bases between them. Germline lookup yields CDR1 SGHDT and CDR2 YYEEEE. In DNA, the CDR3 is TGTGCCAGCAGCCAATGGGAGGGCTTCTATGGCTACACCTTC. Amino acid sequence: CASSQWEGFYGYTF.

This chain uses TRBV12-5 with TRBJ1-1; D is unclear. Looked up from germline, CDR1 is LGHNT and CDR2 is FRNRAP. The V end was cut by 4 bases, the J end by 11 bases, with 14 bases between. This CDR3 is built from 12 residues. The CDR3 spells CASGSSGSRAFF. CDR3 nucleotide sequence: TGTGCTAGTGGTTCCTCGGGATCTCGGGCTTTCTTT.

The chain employs TRBV9 and TRBJ2-5, with 8 bases matching TRBD2. The V gene end was trimmed by 6 bases and the J gene end by 3 bases; junction bases not matched to a gene: 10. Germline V gene data show CDR1 as SGDLS and CDR2 as YYNGEE. The CDR3 covers 15 residues. CDR3 DNA: TGTGCCAGCAATTCCGACAGCGGGAGAGAAGAGACCCAGTACTTC. Amino acid sequence: CASNSDSGREETQYF. Drawing the rest from reference TRBV9 and TRBJ2-5, the complete variable domain is DSGVTQTPKHLITATGQRVTLRCSPRSGDLSVYWYQQSLDQGLQFLIQYYNGEERAKGNILERFSAQQFPDLHSELNLSSLELGDSALYFCASNSDSGREETQYFGPGTRLLVL.

This clone is a singleton in its sample. The genes are TRBV2 and TRBJ1-4; 10 bases agree with TRBD1. This CDR3 spans 18 amino acids. The trim removed 8 bases at V and 0 bases at J, leaving 12 bases unmatched. Germline assignment: CDR1 SNHLY and CDR2 FYNNEI. CDR3 in amino acids: CASGSRDRGLSTNEKLFF. The CDR3 DNA reads TGTGCCAGCGGAAGCCGGGACAGGGGCCTCTCAACTAATGAAAAACTGTTTTTT.

This chain uses TRBV4-1 with TRBJ1-2, with 8 bases lining up with TRBD1. CDR3 length: 17 amino acids. CDR1 MGHRA and CDR2 YSYEKL come from the germline V gene. V was clipped by 0 bases and J by 1 base; unmatched bases: 7. CDR3 coding DNA: TGCGCCAGCAGCCAAGAACCCACAGGGGGGGGTAACTATGGCTACACCTTC. This translates into CASSQEPTGGGNYGYTF.

The chain links TRBV24-1 to TRBJ2-2; TRBD1 matches at 7 bases. Germline loops: CDR1 KGHDR, CDR2 SFDVKD. This CDR3 has 17 residues. The trim removed 4 bases at V and 6 bases at J, leaving 13 bases unmatched. The CDR3 here is CATSDPRTGRGSGELFF. CDR3 DNA: TGTGCCACCAGTGACCCTCGGACAGGTCGAGGTTCCGGGGAGCTGTTTTTT.

This chain connects TRBV7-2 to TRBJ1-6, with no clear D. V lost 3 bases, J lost 13 bases, and 13 bases lay in between. The CDR3 has 13 residues. Germline-derived CDR1 and CDR2 are SGHTA and FQGNSA. CDR3 amino acids: CASSFRGQGPLHF. In DNA form, the CDR3 reads TGTGCCAGCAGCTTCCGAGGGCAAGGGCCCCTCCACTTT.

The chain uses TRBV7-2 and TRBJ2-2; tentatively, D is TRBD2 (5 bases). V gave up 7 bases and J gave up 6 bases, with 18 bases separating them. The CDR3 extends over 15 amino acids. Germline loops: CDR1 SGHTA, CDR2 FQGNSA. CDR3 protein: CASTSRPSGSGELFF. The DNA for the CDR3 is TGTGCCAGCACCTCCCGCCCTTCGGGGTCCGGGGAGCTGTTTTTT.

The CDR3 loop reads CASSRDRGEKLFF. In nucleotides, the CDR3 is TGTGCCAGCAGCCGGGACAGGGGGGAAAAACTGTTTTTT. The chain combines TRBV3-1 (or the pseudogene TRBV3-2) with TRBJ1-4; 11 bases are shared with TRBD1. CDR3 size: 13 residues. Germline lookup yields CDR1 LGHDT and CDR2 YNNKEL (reference sequence). Losses at the gene ends were 4 bases for V and 8 bases for J; bases not matched to a gene: 0.

Only one count was recorded for this clone. V usage is TRBV7-2 and J usage is TRBJ1-1; D is perhaps TRBD1 (5 bases). There are 15 residues in the CDR3. Trimming pared 0 bases from V and 0 bases from J, leaving 8 bases between. The germline V gene has CDR1 SGHTA and CDR2 FQGNSA. The chain's CDR3 is CASSLAGVMNTEAFF. As DNA, the CDR3 is TGTGCCAGCAGCTTAGCAGGGGTAATGAACACTGAAGCTTTCTTT.

This chain uses TRBV19 with TRBJ2-6, with D perhaps matching TRBD1 (6 bases). In germline, CDR1 is LNHDA, CDR2 SQIVND (reference sequence). V was cut by 6 bases and J by 1 base, with 19 bases left in between. The CDR3 totals 18 residues. The DNA for the CDR3 is TGTGCCAGTAGCAGACGGACAGATGGAGAGTCTGGGGCCAACGTCCTGACTTTC. Translation gives CASSRRTDGESGANVLTF.

This sequence joins TRBV5-4 and TRBJ2-1; TRBD2 matches 11 bases. V shed 4 bases and J 9 bases; nucleotides not matched to a gene: 15. The CDR3 spans 17 residues. Germline CDR1 is SGHNT and CDR2 is YYREEE (reference sequence). The CDR3 spells CASSTGRLAGIGGEQFF. The CDR3 DNA is TGTGCCAGCAGCACAGGAAGACTAGCGGGAATAGGTGGTGAGCAGTTCTTC.

This chain links TRBV30 with TRBJ2-7, with D maybe TRBD2 (5 bases). CDR1 and CDR2 (germline): GTSNPN, SVGIG (reference sequence). The CDR3 is 16 amino acids. V dropped 3 bases and J dropped 6 bases, with 24 bases sitting between them. The CDR3 DNA is TGTGCCTGGAGGGTCCGGGGTACCGACGAGGGCTCCGAGCAGTACTTC. It translates to CAWRVRGTDEGSEQYF.

The rearrangement links TRBV24-1 to TRBJ2-6; 7 bases are a match to TRBD1. The CDR3 is 16 amino acids. Germline V gene sequence: CDR1 KGHDR, CDR2 SFDVKD. J gave up 2 bases and V 2 bases, and 2 bases lay outside the gene matches. CDR3 DNA sequence: TGTGCCACCAGTGATTCAACAGGGGCTGGGGCCAACGTCCTGACTTTC. Protein: CATSDSTGAGANVLTF.

The chain carries TRBV5-5 and TRBJ2-1, with 12 bases matching TRBD2. V lost 4 bases to trimming and J lost 2 bases; unmatched junction nucleotides: 4. Germline CDR1 and CDR2: SGHKS and YYEKEE (reference sequence). This CDR3 region has 16 residues. For the CDR3, the DNA is TGTGCCAGCAGCCCCCGGACTAGCGGGGCCTACAATGAGCAGTTCTTC. Translated: CASSPRTSGAYNEQFF.

V gene TRBV6-6 combines with J gene TRBJ1-5; 7 bases are a match to TRBD1. V shed 6 bases, J shed 7 bases, and the junction held 9 bases outside the gene matches. In germline, CDR1 is MNHNY, CDR2 SVGAGI (reference sequence). There are 14 residues in the CDR3. The CDR3 loop is CASRRQGKDQPQHF. The CDR3 DNA sequence: TGTGCCAGCAGGAGACAGGGAAAGGACCAGCCCCAGCATTTT.

J is TRBJ2-3 and V is TRBV20-1, with D unclear. Germline loops: CDR1 DFQATT, CDR2 SNEGSKA (reference sequence). There are 13 residues in the CDR3. The V and J ends lost 3 bases and 3 bases respectively, with 10 bases between them. The CDR3 DNA reads TGCAGTGCTAGTCGCGGCCTAACAGATACGCAGTATTTT. It specifies CSASRGLTDTQYF.

In this sample, this clone turned up a few times. V is TRBV7-2 and J is TRBJ2-5; D might be TRBD1 (5 bases). Trimming took off 6 bases at V and 1 base at J, with 12 bases between the two ends. The germline V gene encodes CDR1 SGHTA and CDR2 FQGNSA. CDR3 length: 14 residues. The CDR3 DNA follows: TGTGCCAGCAGGGGCCGACAGCCCCAAGAGACCCAGTACTTC. It yields the protein CASRGRQPQETQYF.